The 10 T cell receptor beta chains below were found in one sample sequenced in a study of blood T cell repertoires in COVID-19. TCRdb's copy holds only in-frame clones and misses some; the assay was immunoSEQ multiplex PCR. This table holds 150,000 to 200,000 clones, about 83% found once. Sequencing was carried out using peripheral blood. These TCRs come from a woman between 18 and 30 years old who had recovered from COVID-19.

V usage is TRBV10-3 and J usage is TRBJ1-1; 7 positions match TRBD1. The germline gives CDR1 ENHRY, CDR2 SYGVKD. The CDR3 length is 11 residues. V shed 6 bases, J shed 9 bases, and the junction held 4 bases outside the gene matches. The CDR3 is CAIRTGKQAFF. The CDR3 DNA reads as TGTGCCATCAGGACAGGGAAACAAGCTTTCTTT.

The chain has TRBV5-5 and TRBJ2-7; weak D call: TRBD1 (5 bases). The germline V and J ends were trimmed by 3 bases and 0 bases, with 10 bases remaining between them. There are 14 residues in the CDR3. From germline, CDR1 is SGHKS and CDR2 YYEKEE (reference sequence). CDR3 sequence reads: CASSWAGSSYEQYF. The CDR3 DNA is TGTGCCAGCAGCTGGGCAGGGTCCTCCTACGAGCAGTACTTC.

V usage is TRBV7-9 and J usage is TRBJ2-2; the match to TRBD1 covers 8 bases. Germline CDR1 SEHNR, CDR2 FQNEAQ (reference sequence). The CDR3 totals 15 residues. The V gene end was trimmed by 10 bases and the J gene end by 4 bases; junction bases not matched to a gene: 11. The CDR3 region is CATHNPGGGTGELFF. For the CDR3, the DNA is TGTGCCACCCATAACCCAGGGGGCGGCACCGGGGAGCTGTTTTTT.

The J gene is TRBJ2-7, the V gene TRBV6-5; 7 bases agree with TRBD2. Per the germline V gene, CDR1 is MNHEY and CDR2 is SVGAGI. J was trimmed by 6 bases and V by 2 bases; bases with no gene match: 4. This CDR3 contains 13 residues. The CDR3 coding sequence is TGTGCCAGCAGTTACGGGGAGGGAGGCGAGCAGTACGTC. Residues: CASSYGEGGEQYV.

The V gene is TRBV6-2 or TRBV6-3, the J gene TRBJ1-2, with 9 bases that match TRBD1. CDR1 MNHEY and CDR2 SVGEGT come from the germline V gene. The CDR3 runs 16 residues. V shed 2 bases and J 4 bases; nucleotides not matched to a gene: 8. The CDR3 nucleotides are TGTGCCAGCAGTTACCTGGGACAGGGATTAAGCTATGGCTACACCTTC. Protein: CASSYLGQGLSYGYTF.

The chain joins TRBV6-2 or TRBV6-3 to TRBJ2-2; possible D gene TRBD1, 6 bases. From germline, CDR1 is MNHEY and CDR2 SVGEGT. V was pared by 1 base and J by 4 bases, with 7 bases between. This CDR3 region has 14 residues. For the CDR3, the DNA is TGTGCCAGCAGTTACTACAGGGCCACCGGGGAGCTGTTTTTT. Amino acids: CASSYYRATGELFF.

This clone was observed a handful of times. V and J are TRBV3-1 (or the pseudogene TRBV3-2) and TRBJ1-1; 8 nucleotides match TRBD1. This CDR3 has 13 residues. CDR1 LGHDT and CDR2 YNNKEL come from the germline V gene (reference sequence). With 2 bases clipped from V and 10 bases from J, the junction kept 6 bases outside the gene matches. CDR3 sequence: CASSQTDRGAAFF. The DNA of the CDR3 is TGTGCCAGCAGCCAAACCGACAGGGGTGCAGCTTTCTTT.

The chain couples TRBV4-2 to TRBJ2-2; no clear D. The CDR3 is 13 residues long. The ends were cut back, 2 bases at V and 5 bases at J, with 6 bases in the middle. Germline loops: CDR1 LGHNA, CDR2 YNFKEQ. In nucleotides, the CDR3 is TGTGCCAGCAGCCAAATAGAGACCGGGGAGCTGTTTTTT. Translated: CASSQIETGELFF.

The CDR3 is CATSEGYEQYV. CDR3 sequence (DNA): TGTGCCACCAGCGAGGGATACGAGCAGTACGTC. This chain uses TRBV15 with TRBJ2-7; D perhaps matches TRBD2 (5 bases). Germline CDR1 and CDR2: LNHNV and YYDKDF (reference sequence). The CDR3 extends over 11 amino acids. Between the trimmed V and J ends, which lost 5 bases and 4 bases, there was a span of 6 bases.

The count of this clone is one. The rearrangement links TRBV2 to TRBJ2-3, with D unclear. This CDR3 comprises 15 residues. Germline V CDR1 and CDR2: SNHLY, FYNNEI. V lost 10 bases to trimming and J lost 1 base, with 18 bases between them. CDR3 nucleotides: TGTGCCACCCTATTACCCGTAGTTGGCACAGATACGCAGTATTTT. Its protein is CATLLPVVGTDTQYF.